This is a list of T cell receptor beta chains from one sample in a study of control samples from healthy donors and cancer patients. The method was immunoSEQ multiplex PCR; TCRdb's version includes in-frame clones alone and lacks a portion of them. The sample includes about 140,000 clones, around 85% of them seen just once. The sample consisted of blood. These receptors were collected from a woman in her 30s in good health. Both conserved end residues are part of each CDR3. The order of the fields is clone size, D gene, V gene, J gene, CDR3 protein, CDR3 DNA. D genes are given only for firm matches. Clone size appears in some rows only: once, few, many, or a class for an expanded clone.

NA	TRBD2	TRBV28	TRBJ2-7	CASGGEGTSYEQYF	TGTGCCAGCGGGGGGGAGGGCACCTCCTACGAGCAGTACTTC
once	TRBD1	TRBV12-3/TRBV12-4	TRBJ2-3	CASSPGQGNTQYF	TGTGCCAGCAGTCCCGGACAGGGGAACACGCAGTATTTT
NA	NA	TRBV5-5	TRBJ1-5	CASSLSADQPQHF	TGTGCCAGCAGCTTGTCAGCTGATCAGCCCCAGCATTTT
NA	NA	TRBV18	TRBJ1-1	CASSLMGENTEAFF	TGTGCCAGCTCACTAATGGGGGAGAACACTGAAGCTTTCTTT
NA	TRBD2	TRBV4-2	TRBJ2-7	CASSQDGGRVREQYF	TGTGCCAGCAGCCAAGACGGGGGGAGAGTCAGGGAGCAGTACTTC
NA	NA	TRBV2	TRBJ2-3	CASRAEDTQYF	TGTGCCAGCAGAGCTGAAGATACGCAGTATTTT
NA	NA	TRBV29-1	TRBJ2-2	CSGRVGTGELFF	TGCTCGGGCAGGGTTGGGACCGGGGAGCTGTTTTTT
NA	NA	TRBV29-1	TRBJ1-6	CSVARNPSSPLHF	TGCAGCGTTGCCAGAAACCCCAGTTCACCCCTCCACTTT
NA	NA	TRBV6-1	TRBJ1-4	CASSEGDTNEKLFF	TGTGCCAGCAGTGAAGGGGACACTAATGAAAAACTGTTTTTT
NA	TRBD2	TRBV7-3	TRBJ2-1	CASSPSGSSYNEQFF	TGTGCCAGCAGCCCTAGCGGGAGCTCCTACAATGAGCAGTTCTTC
NA	NA	TRBV18	TRBJ1-2	CASSPTRVSEGGYTF	TGTGCCAGCTCACCGACACGGGTCAGCGAGGGAGGCTACACCTTC
NA	NA	TRBV25-1	TRBJ2-5	CASSESGSRGWGTQYF	TGTGCCAGCAGTGAATCCGGAAGCAGGGGTTGGGGGACCCAGTACTTC
NA	TRBD2	TRBV11-3	TRBJ2-1	CASSLGTRGRNEQFF	TGTGCCAGCAGCTTAGGGACTAGGGGAAGAAATGAGCAGTTCTTC
NA	NA	TRBV6-2/TRBV6-3	TRBJ1-2	CASSTDFFGSGYTF	TGTGCCAGCAGCACGGATTTCTTTGGTAGTGGCTACACCTTC
NA	NA	TRBV7-2	TRBJ1-6	CASSVRGGTDNSPLHF	TGTGCCAGCAGCGTACGAGGAGGGACGGATAATTCACCCCTCCACTTT
NA	NA	TRBV6-1	TRBJ2-7	CASSDYRVTVYEQYF	TGTGCCAGCAGTGATTACAGGGTCACCGTCTACGAGCAGTACTTC
NA	TRBD1	TRBV10-3	TRBJ1-6	CAMGTGDSPLHF	TGTGCCATGGGGACAGGGGATTCACCCCTCCACTTT
NA	TRBD1	TRBV5-1	TRBJ1-2	CASSLEGGGHNGYTF	TGCGCCAGCAGCTTGGAAGGGGGCGGGCATAATGGCTACACCTTC
NA	NA	TRBV28	TRBJ2-7	CASSLADEQYF	TGTGCCAGCAGTTTAGCGGACGAGCAGTACTTC
NA	TRBD1	TRBV19	TRBJ1-4	CASSSTDRRGKLFF	TGTGCCAGTAGCTCAACGGACAGGAGAGGAAAACTGTTTTTT
NA	TRBD1	TRBV11-2	TRBJ1-5	CASSLEGTGKGNQPQHF	TGTGCCAGCAGCTTAGAAGGGACAGGGAAAGGCAATCAGCCCCAGCATTTT
NA	TRBD2	TRBV23-1	TRBJ2-7	CASILSPEGLEREQYF	TGCGCCAGCATCTTATCCCCAGAGGGACTAGAACGCGAGCAGTACTTC
NA	NA	TRBV6-1	TRBJ1-4	CASSEGYRLFF	TGTGCCAGCAGTGAGGGGTATAGGCTGTTTTTT
NA	TRBD1	TRBV5-1	TRBJ2-5	CASSLGGQGETQYF	TGCGCCAGCAGCCTCGGTGGACAGGGAGAGACCCAGTACTTC
NA	NA	TRBV24-1	TRBJ2-3	CATSDPYLDTQYF	TGTGCCACCAGTGATCCCTATTTGGATACGCAGTATTTT
NA	TRBD2	TRBV24-1	TRBJ2-3	CATSAPASGYTDTQYF	TGTGCCACCAGTGCCCCAGCTAGCGGGTACACAGATACGCAGTATTTT
few	TRBD1	TRBV27	TRBJ1-2	CASSGPRDRGYGYTF	TGTGCCAGCAGTGGTCCCCGGGACAGGGGCTATGGCTACACCTTC
NA	NA	TRBV7-2	TRBJ2-7	CASSLVSGPAYEQYF	TGTGCCAGCAGCTTAGTCTCCGGACCCGCCTACGAGCAGTACTTC
NA	NA	TRBV6-6	TRBJ2-5	CASSYDSGTGETQYF	TGTGCCAGCAGTTACGATTCGGGTACGGGAGAGACCCAGTACTTC
NA	NA	TRBV20-1	TRBJ2-7	CSARGTYEQYF	TGCAGTGCTAGAGGCACCTACGAGCAGTACTTC
NA	NA	TRBV11-2	TRBJ1-4	CASSLGNGGKATNEKLFF	TGTGCCAGCAGCTTGGGTAATGGAGGGAAAGCAACTAATGAAAAACTGTTTTTT
few	NA	TRBV30	TRBJ1-5	CAWSVQRGRGPQHF	TGTGCCTGGAGTGTACAAAGGGGAAGGGGGCCCCAGCATTTT
once	NA	TRBV6-5	TRBJ1-5	CASTWGREQPQHF	TGTGCCAGCACGTGGGGGCGTGAACAGCCCCAGCATTTT
NA	TRBD2	TRBV11-3	TRBJ2-1	CASSLGSSGREEQFF	TGTGCCAGCAGCTTAGGTTCTAGCGGGAGGGAAGAGCAGTTCTTC
NA	NA	TRBV6-5	TRBJ2-2	CASNRDPLTGELFF	TGTGCCAGCAATCGGGATCCCCTCACCGGGGAGCTGTTTTTT
NA	NA	TRBV2	TRBJ2-1	CASRKTEISYNEQFF	TGTGCCAGCAGGAAGACAGAGATCTCCTACAATGAGCAGTTCTTC
NA	TRBD1	TRBV30	TRBJ1-3	CAWSGPGTGEKISGNTIYF	TGTGCCTGGAGTGGCCCCGGGACAGGGGAAAAAATCTCTGGAAACACCATATATTTT
NA	NA	TRBV4-2	TRBJ2-7	CASSQDRQSYEQYF	TGTGCCAGCAGCCAAGATAGGCAGAGCTACGAGCAGTACTTC
once	NA	TRBV4-2	TRBJ2-1	CASSLKGSDEQFF	TGTGCCAGCAGCCTTAAGGGCAGCGATGAGCAGTTCTTC